Below, 32 T cell receptor beta chains from the same sample are listed, as sequenced in a study of T-cell reconstitution after alpha-beta-depleted transplantation in children. This sample's TCRbeta library carried unique molecular identifier barcodes. TCRdb ran MiXCR on the PCR reads and lists one entry per CDR3 protein. The sample lists 480,000 or so distinct CDR3 sequences; roughly a tenth were seen once. This material consisted of PBMCs, taken before TCRalphabeta/CD19-depleted stem cell transplant. These receptors originate from a child under 10 years old with inherited bone marrow failure, due to receive a stem cell transplant.

The sample holds many counts of this clonotype. The chain couples TRBV20-1 to TRBJ2-3; TRBD2 aligns across 10 bases. Per germline, CDR1 DFQATT and CDR2 SNEGSKA (reference sequence). The CDR3 contains 15 residues. Trimming took 3 bases from V and 5 from J; bases not matched to a gene: 8. The CDR3 sequence: CSASSSGRDGDTQYF. The DNA of the CDR3 is TGCAGTGCTAGCTCTAGCGGGAGAGACGGAGATACGCAGTATTTT.

This clonotype has a count of ten or more. The CDR3 spells CASSRAGQGAFYEQYF. CDR3 nucleotides: TGTGCCAGCAGCCGAGCCGGACAGGGCGCCTTCTACGAGCAGTACTTC. The rearrangement joins TRBV3-1 to TRBJ2-7, with 8 positions matching TRBD1. CDR1 is LGHDT, CDR2 YNNKEL, per germline (reference sequence). The CDR3 is 16 residues long. Trimming removed 4 bases from V and 3 bases from J; junction bases left unmatched: 11.

With regard to this clonotype: Just one base apart from a much larger clone, this may be a read error. J is TRBJ1-1 and V is TRBV20-1, with D unclear. The CDR3 runs to 13 residues. V dropped 5 bases and J dropped 2 bases, with 12 bases sitting between them. Germline V CDR1 and CDR2: DFQATT, SNEGSKA (reference sequence). This chain's CDR3 is CSAGRIPNTEAFF. Here the CDR3 DNA reads TGCAGTGCTGGCAGGATCCCAAACACTGAAGCTTTCTTT.

This clonotype came up many times. The V call is TRBV20-1, the J call TRBJ2-1; 8 bases line up with TRBD2. With 3 bases clipped from V and 8 bases from J, the junction kept 12 bases outside the gene matches. The germline gives CDR1 DFQATT, CDR2 SNEGSKA (reference sequence). The CDR3 sequence is 15 residues long. The CDR3 reads CSASLPDGRADEQFF. Written as DNA, the CDR3 is TGCAGTGCTAGCCTCCCAGACGGGAGGGCCGATGAGCAGTTCTTC.

The sample holds many counts of this clonotype. The CDR3 reads CSGSTPYEQYF. The CDR3 DNA is TGCAGCGGGTCCACCCCCTACGAGCAGTACTTC. The V call is TRBV29-1, the J call TRBJ2-7; D gene unclear. Deletions cut 7 bases from V and 2 bases from J, with 9 bases between. Germline CDR1 is SQVTM and CDR2 is ANQGSEA. This CDR3 is built from 11 residues.

This clonotype came up many times. The V and J genes are TRBV18 and TRBJ2-3, with D hard to call. The length of the CDR3 is 16 residues. In germline, CDR1 is KGHSH, CDR2 LQKENI. V was cut by 2 bases and J by 1 base, with 13 bases left in between. The CDR3 nucleotides read TGTGCCAGCTCACCAGCAAACAGAGGACGCACAGATACGCAGTATTTT. Translated: CASSPANRGRTDTQYF.

There are a few counts of this clonotype. The V call is TRBV5-1, the J call TRBJ2-2, with TRBD1 as a possible D gene (6 bases). V shed 4 bases and J shed 1 base, with 26 bases lying between them. Germline V gives CDR1 SGHRS, CDR2 YFSETQ. The CDR3 is 20 residues long. The CDR3 nucleotides are TGCGCCAGCAGCCCTGACGAGAGGCCATATGGGGGCCGGAACACCGGGGAGCTGTTTTTT. This translates into CASSPDERPYGGRNTGELFF.

In this sample, this clonotype turned up many times. The J gene is TRBJ2-7, the V gene TRBV27, with unresolved D. Trimming removed 5 bases at V and 5 bases at J, with 19 bases between. In germline, CDR1 is MNHEY, CDR2 SMNVEV (reference sequence). This CDR3 is 15 amino acids long. Here the CDR3 DNA reads TGTGCCAGCAGTCCGATGACCCTAACCGTCGACGAGCAGTACTTC. Translated: CASSPMTLTVDEQYF.

This clonotype came up a few times. The chain recombines TRBV20-1 with TRBJ2-2; unclear D gene. Between the trimmed V and J ends, which lost 7 bases and 0 bases, there was a span of 12 bases. CDR3 size: 14 residues. The germline V gene encodes CDR1 DFQATT and CDR2 SNEGSKA (reference sequence). CDR3 protein: CSVKSPANTGELFF. In DNA form, the CDR3 reads TGCAGTGTCAAGAGCCCGGCGAACACCGGGGAGCTGTTTTTT.

This clonotype was counted ten times or more. The V call is TRBV12-3 or TRBV12-4, the J call TRBJ2-7; D not certain. The CDR3 loop spans 13 amino acids. The V end lost 4 bases, the J end lost 2 bases, and 9 bases lay between the germline ends. The DNA of the CDR3 is TGTGCCAGCAGTTACGCAGGTCCCTACGAGCAGTACTTC. It specifies CASSYAGPYEQYF.

The V gene is TRBV19, the J gene TRBJ2-1; tentative D call: TRBD2 (6 bases). Trimming pared 1 base from V and 9 bases from J, leaving 7 bases between. The length of the CDR3 is 12 residues. CDR1 and CDR2 (germline): LNHDA, SQIVND (reference sequence). The CDR3 nucleotides read TGTGCCAGTAGTATAGGGAGGGCTGAGCAGTTCTTC. Protein sequence: CASSIGRAEQFF. The full variable domain, its missing parts supplied by reference TRBV19 and TRBJ2-1, is DGGITQSPKYLFRKEGQNVTLSCEQNLNHDAMYWYRQDPGQGLRLIYYSQIVNDFQKGDIAEGYSVSREKKESFPLTVTSAQKNPTAFYLCASSIGRAEQFFGPGTRLTVL.

This clonotype was counted at least ten times. The rearrangement joins TRBV5-1 to TRBJ2-7, with TRBD2 matching over 9 bases. Germline assignment: CDR1 SGHRS and CDR2 YFSETQ. CDR3 size: 12 residues. Germline trimming cut 2 bases from V and 6 bases from J; bases unmatched to any gene: 0. Here the CDR3 reads CASSFSGSEQYF. As DNA, the CDR3 is TGCGCCAGCAGCTTTAGCGGGAGCGAGCAGTACTTC.

The chain combines TRBV12-3 or TRBV12-4 with TRBJ2-5; 7 bases agree with TRBD2. The CDR3 is made up of 16 amino acids. J was trimmed by 0 bases and V by 6 bases; bases with no gene match: 10. The CDR3 loop reads CASRTDLAGDQETQYF. CDR3 nucleotides: TGTGCCAGCAGGACGGACCTGGCGGGGGACCAAGAGACCCAGTACTTC.

This chain joins TRBV20-1 and TRBJ2-5; no clear D. The length of the CDR3 is 15 residues. Deletions cut 1 base from V and 5 bases from J, with 17 bases between. The germline gives CDR1 DFQATT, CDR2 SNEGSKA (reference sequence). The CDR3 DNA follows: TGCAGTGCTAGAGCCCAAGCATGGGCGACCGAGACCCAGTACTTC. Its translation: CSARAQAWATETQYF.

This clonotype was counted only a few times. The V and J genes are TRBV20-1 and TRBJ2-3, with 8 positions matching TRBD1. Trimming at V came to 5 bases and at J to 5 bases, leaving 9 bases not matched to a gene. Per the germline V gene, CDR1 is DFQATT and CDR2 is SNEGSKA (reference sequence). The CDR3 sequence is 14 residues long. CDR3 DNA sequence: TGCAGTGCTGGAGGAGGACAGGGTGGAGATACGCAGTATTTT. It yields the protein CSAGGGQGGDTQYF.

This clonotype was seen many times. The rearrangement links TRBV6-6 to TRBJ2-1, with D hard to call. V was cut by 6 bases and J by 10 bases, with 13 bases left in between. Germline CDR1 and CDR2: MNHNY and SVGAGI (reference sequence). This CDR3 is built from 12 residues. This CDR3 reads CASSEDGWEQFF. CDR3 in DNA: TGTGCCAGCAGCGAGGACGGGTGGGAGCAGTTCTTC.

The chain uses TRBV29-1 and TRBJ2-5, with D possibly matching TRBD1 (6 bases). Germline-derived CDR1 and CDR2 are SQVTM and ANQGSEA. V lost 4 bases and J 5 bases, leaving 11 bases between the germline ends. The CDR3 contains 12 residues. The CDR3 nucleotides are TGCAGCGTTGCGACAGGTCGGGAGACCCAGTACTTC. Translated, it gives CSVATGRETQYF.

In its sample, this clonotype was seen many times. The chain combines TRBV10-3 with TRBJ2-7; 13 bases are shared with TRBD2. After removal of 4 bases from V and 4 bases from J, the junction contained 1 base not matched to a gene. Germline CDR1 reads ENHRY; CDR2 reads SYGVKD. The CDR3 runs to 14 residues. The CDR3: CAISVGLAGYEQYF. As DNA, the CDR3 is TGTGCCATCAGTGTGGGACTAGCGGGATACGAGCAGTACTTC.

The CDR3 reads CASSLALVGRAAYEQYF. CDR3 coding DNA: TGTGCCAGCAGCTTAGCGCTTGTCGGGAGGGCGGCCTACGAGCAGTACTTC. The rearrangement joins TRBV7-2 to TRBJ2-7; 8 bases are a match to TRBD2. Germline V gives CDR1 SGHTA, CDR2 FQGNSA. V lost 0 bases, J lost 2 bases, and 9 bases stayed unmatched. This CDR3 has 17 amino acids.

This clonotype was counted ten times or more. The chain is built from TRBV5-1 and TRBJ2-7; 7 bases agree with TRBD2. CDR1 SGHRS and CDR2 YFSETQ come from the germline V gene. After removal of 5 bases from V and 3 bases from J, the junction contained 5 bases not matched to a gene. The CDR3 has 13 amino acids. The CDR3 DNA reads as TGCGCCAGCAGACGGGAGGAAGACTACGAGCAGTACTTC. Amino acids: CASRREEDYEQYF.

The CDR3 here is CSASSDLGLDEQFF. In nucleotides, the CDR3 is TGCAGTGCTAGCTCGGACTTGGGGTTGGATGAGCAGTTCTTC. The V call is TRBV20-1, the J call TRBJ2-1; D might be TRBD2 (5 bases). There are 14 residues in the CDR3. Germline V gives CDR1 DFQATT, CDR2 SNEGSKA (reference sequence). Trimming cost V 3 bases and J 8 bases, with 17 bases left between them.

Many counts were recorded for this clonotype. A junction boundary mismatches the germline segment, possibly from a read error. The gene calls are TRBV10-2 and TRBJ2-1; D unclear. This CDR3 spans 8 amino acids. CDR1 and CDR2 from the germline V gene are WSHSY and SAAADI. The CDR3 sequence is CASSVSLF. The CDR3 DNA follows: TGCGCCAGCAGTGTCTCGCTCTTC.

Ten or more counts support this clonotype. The J gene is TRBJ1-1, the V gene TRBV7-6; TRBD1 aligns across 9 bases. Unmatched junction bases numbered 8, after V lost 6 bases and J lost 6 bases. CDR3 length equals 14 residues. The germline V gene has CDR1 SGHVS and CDR2 FNYEAQ. The CDR3 is CASSIQGAFPEAFF. The CDR3 DNA is TGTGCCAGCAGTATACAGGGGGCTTTCCCTGAAGCTTTCTTT.

This clonotype was counted ten times or more. The chain carries TRBV12-3 or TRBV12-4 and TRBJ1-6, with 8 nucleotides matching TRBD1. The CDR3 covers 14 residues. Trimming removed 1 base from V and 10 bases from J; junction bases left unmatched: 3. For the CDR3, the DNA is TGTGCCAGCAGTTTAGGGACAGGGATCTCACCCCTCCACTTT. It translates to CASSLGTGISPLHF.

This clonotype appeared many times. The chain joins TRBV12-3 or TRBV12-4 to TRBJ1-4; D not certain. This CDR3 has 12 amino acids. V was clipped by 1 base and J by 8 bases, with 5 bases between them. In DNA form, the CDR3 reads TGTGCCAGCAGTTTAGGGGCCGAAAAACTGTTTTTT. Amino acids: CASSLGAEKLFF.

This clonotype was observed a few times. V and J are TRBV29-1 and TRBJ2-5; maybe TRBD1 (5 bases). This CDR3 comprises 12 residues. V lost 4 bases and J lost 1, with 7 bases in between. CDR1 is SQVTM, CDR2 ANQGSEA, per germline. CDR3 DNA sequence: TGCAGCGTTGGGGGCTTCCAAGAGACCCAGTACTTC. It codes for CSVGGFQETQYF. Together with reference TRBV29-1 and TRBJ2-5, the CDR3 gives the full variable domain: SAVISQKPSRDICQRGTSLTIQCQVDSQVTMMFWYRQQPGQSLTLIATANQGSEATYESGFVIDKFPISRPNLTFSTLTVSNMSPEDSSIYLCSVGGFQETQYFGPGTRLLVL.

This clonotype showed up many times. The chain combines TRBV28 with TRBJ2-2, with 7 bases that match TRBD2. Trimming took 3 bases from V and 4 from J; bases not matched to a gene: 17. Germline V lookup: CDR1 MDHEN, CDR2 SYDVKM. This CDR3 is built from 19 residues. The CDR3 DNA is TGTGCCAGCAGTTTTCCCGGACTAGTCTCTGTAACGGGCACCGGGGAGCTGTTTTTT. This gives the protein CASSFPGLVSVTGTGELFF.

Ten or more counts support this clonotype. The J gene is TRBJ1-1, the V gene TRBV13; perhaps TRBD1 as D (5 bases). CDR1 and CDR2 from the germline V gene are PRHDT and FYEKMQ (reference sequence). V lost 3 bases and J lost 3, with 14 bases in between. The CDR3 length is 15 residues. CDR3 amino acids: CASSLTSGRDTEAFF. CDR3 DNA: TGTGCCAGCAGCTTGACCTCGGGACGAGACACTGAAGCTTTCTTT.

This chain connects TRBV27 to TRBJ1-5; D ambiguous. The CDR3 consists of 13 residues. Germline values: CDR1 MNHEY, CDR2 SMNVEV (reference sequence). V shed 3 bases and J shed 3 bases, with 6 bases lying between them. CDR3 sequence: CASSFVPNQPQHF. Here the CDR3 DNA reads TGTGCCAGCAGTTTCGTTCCCAATCAGCCCCAGCATTTT.

Many counts were recorded for this clonotype. V gene TRBV6-5 combines with J gene TRBJ1-5, with D perhaps matching TRBD1 (5 bases). CDR1 is MNHEY and CDR2 is SVGAGI in the germline V gene. The CDR3 is 15 amino acids. V dropped 2 bases and J dropped 4 bases, with 12 bases sitting between them. Here the CDR3 reads CASSYGGGLNQPQHF. DNA of the CDR3: TGTGCCAGCAGTTACGGTGGGGGGTTGAATCAGCCCCAGCATTTT.

This clonotype occurred a few times. The CDR3, as DNA: TGTGCCAGCAGCCCGAGCGGTACCGAAAACATTCAGTACTTC. Amino acid sequence: CASSPSGTENIQYF. J is TRBJ2-4 and V is TRBV7-9; D possibly corresponds to TRBD2 (5 bases). The CDR3 is made up of 14 amino acids. Per the germline V gene, CDR1 is SEHNR and CDR2 is FQNEAQ (reference sequence). V dropped 5 bases and J dropped 5 bases, with 13 bases sitting between them.

Many counts were recorded for this clonotype. The CDR3 sequence is CSARDRGGTGVSYNEQFF. CDR3 coding DNA: TGCAGTGCTAGAGATCGCGGGGGAACGGGAGTCTCCTACAATGAGCAGTTCTTC. This chain uses TRBV20-1 with TRBJ2-1, with 7 bases fitting TRBD2. V gave up 0 bases and J gave up 0 bases; unmatched junction bases: 11. CDR1 and CDR2 (germline): DFQATT, SNEGSKA (reference sequence). This CDR3 is built from 18 residues.